This T cell receptor beta chain was sequenced during a study of control samples from healthy donors and cancer patients. Some clones are missing from TCRdb's copy, which holds only in-frame ones; the method was immunoSEQ multiplex PCR. Among approximately 230,000 clones listed, 82% were seen once. V lost 1 base and J lost 8, with 11 bases in between. CDR3 length equals 13 residues. From germline, CDR1 is LGHDT and CDR2 YNNKEL (reference sequence). This clonotype originated in a woman aged 60-75 years with lung cancer. The chain combines TRBV3-1 (or the pseudogene TRBV3-2) with TRBJ1-1; D is ambiguous. What was sequenced was PBMCs. In DNA, the CDR3 is TGTGCCAGCAGCCAAGGGGGTGTGGGGGAAGCTTTCTTT. Translating gives CASSQGGVGEAFF.